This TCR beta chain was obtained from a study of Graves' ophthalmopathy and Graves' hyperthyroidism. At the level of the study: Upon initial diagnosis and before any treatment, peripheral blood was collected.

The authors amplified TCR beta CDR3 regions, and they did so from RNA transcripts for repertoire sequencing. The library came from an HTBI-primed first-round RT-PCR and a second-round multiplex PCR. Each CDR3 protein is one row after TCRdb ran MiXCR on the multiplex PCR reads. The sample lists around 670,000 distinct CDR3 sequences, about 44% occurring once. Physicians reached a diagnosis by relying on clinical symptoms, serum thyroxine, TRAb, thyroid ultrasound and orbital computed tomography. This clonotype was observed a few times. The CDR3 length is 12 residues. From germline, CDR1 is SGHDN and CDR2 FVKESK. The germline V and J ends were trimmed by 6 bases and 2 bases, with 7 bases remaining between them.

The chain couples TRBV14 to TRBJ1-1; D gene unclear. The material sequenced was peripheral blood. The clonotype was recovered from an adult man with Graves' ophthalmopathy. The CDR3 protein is CASRRVNTEAFF. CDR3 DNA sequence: TGTGCCAGCAGGAGAGTAAACACTGAAGCTTTCTTT.